A selection of T cell receptor beta chains follows, all from one sample in a study of cytomegalovirus exposure and HLA in healthy donors. Libraries were prepared by immunoSEQ multiplex PCR; TCRdb keeps only in-frame clonotypes and omits some of them. The table has 82,000 or so clones, 95% seen once; the top ten hold around 0.69%. Material: PBMCs. The receptors shown here come from a woman under 30 in good health and CMV-seronegative. The CDR3 runs from the conserved cysteine through the conserved F or W. The D gene is left open where the match is weak. Size values are once, few and many counts, or a class for expanded clones, and some rows have none.

size: NA; J: TRBJ2-1; D: TRBD2; V: TRBV6-4; DNA: TGTGCCAGCAGCGCTAGCGGGGCCTCCAATGAGCAGTTCTTC; CDR3: CASSASGASNEQFF
size: NA; J: TRBJ2-7; D: NA; V: TRBV18; DNA: TGTGCCAGCTCACGGACTGACGCCTACGAGCAGTACTTC; CDR3: CASSRTDAYEQYF
size: once; J: TRBJ1-4; D: NA; V: TRBV9; DNA: TGTGCCAGCAGCGTAGGGCAGGGGAAGAATGAAAAACTGTTTTTT; CDR3: CASSVGQGKNEKLFF
size: NA; J: TRBJ1-1; D: TRBD1; V: TRBV7-2; DNA: TGTGCCAGCAGCGACAGGGGAGGGTTCAACACTGAAGCTTTCTTT; CDR3: CASSDRGGFNTEAFF
size: NA; J: TRBJ1-1; D: NA; V: TRBV21-1; DNA: TGTGCCAGCAGCAAAAAATCTTCAGGGGGAAGTGAAGCTTTCTTT; CDR3: CASSKKSSGGSEAFF
size: once; J: TRBJ2-5; D: TRBD1; V: TRBV28; DNA: TGTGCCAGCAGTTCTCGCAAAACAGGGGCCAGGGGGACCCAGTACTTC; CDR3: CASSSRKTGARGTQYF
size: NA; J: TRBJ2-7; D: NA; V: TRBV29-1; DNA: TGCAGCGTTGAAGAGTTCGGCGGAGGGCCCTACGAGCAGTACTTC; CDR3: CSVEEFGGGPYEQYF
size: NA; J: TRBJ1-3; D: NA; V: TRBV9; DNA: TGTGCCAGCAGCTATCAACCTTCGGGGGGAAACACCATATATTTT; CDR3: CASSYQPSGGNTIYF
size: NA; J: TRBJ2-7; D: TRBD1; V: TRBV4-3; DNA: TGCGCCAGCAGCCAAGTCTTTTGGGGACAGGGGGGCTACGAGCAGTACTTC; CDR3: CASSQVFWGQGGYEQYF
size: NA; J: TRBJ2-5; D: TRBD2; V: TRBV7-9; DNA: TGTGCCAGCAGCCCAGCGGGATCCCAGTACTTC; CDR3: CASSPAGSQYF
size: NA; J: TRBJ2-7; D: TRBD2; V: TRBV4-3; DNA: TGCGCCAGCAGCCAAGCCCTCGGGGTAGCGGGAGACCCCTACGAGCAGTACTTC; CDR3: CASSQALGVAGDPYEQYF
size: NA; J: TRBJ2-2; D: NA; V: TRBV25-1; DNA: TGTGCCAGCAGTATTCTCGACACCGGGGAGCTGTTTTTT; CDR3: CASSILDTGELFF
size: NA; J: TRBJ1-5; D: TRBD1; V: TRBV29-1; DNA: TGCAGCGTAGGCGACAGGGATCAGCCCCAGCATTTT; CDR3: CSVGDRDQPQHF
size: NA; J: TRBJ2-5; D: TRBD1; V: TRBV10-2; DNA: TGCGCCAGCGCCCAGGGGGCGGAGATGATGGAGACCCAGTACTTC; CDR3: CASAQGAEMMETQYF
size: NA; J: TRBJ2-5; D: NA; V: TRBV5-5; DNA: TGTGCCAGCAGCTTCTCGGGGGAGACCCAGTACTTC; CDR3: CASSFSGETQYF
size: NA; J: TRBJ1-2; D: NA; V: TRBV2; DNA: TGTGCCAGCAGGGTGGGCGGGTTGCGAGGCTACACCTTC; CDR3: CASRVGGLRGYTF
size: NA; J: TRBJ1-2; D: NA; V: TRBV7-2; DNA: TGTGCCAGCAGCTTTATGGCAGCAGCGTATGGCTACACCTTC; CDR3: CASSFMAAAYGYTF
size: NA; J: TRBJ2-7; D: NA; V: TRBV28; DNA: TGTGCCAGCAGTTTCGTCGGAGTTCCTCAACCCTACGAGCAGTACTTC; CDR3: CASSFVGVPQPYEQYF
size: NA; J: TRBJ1-2; D: TRBD1; V: TRBV19; DNA: TGTGCCAGTAGTGACCGGACAGGGAGTGCCTATGGCTACACCTTC; CDR3: CASSDRTGSAYGYTF
size: NA; J: TRBJ1-1; D: TRBD1; V: TRBV19; DNA: TGTGCCAGTAGTATAGATCCAATTTTCTGGGGCAGGGGGCACTACGGTGAAGCTTTCTTT; CDR3: CASSIDPIFWGRGHYGEAFF
size: once; J: TRBJ1-2; D: TRBD1; V: TRBV29-1; DNA: TGCAGCGACCATGGAGCGGAAATAGCGGGACAGGGGATCTATGGCTACACCTTC; CDR3: CSDHGAEIAGQGIYGYTF
size: NA; J: TRBJ2-2; D: TRBD1; V: TRBV19; DNA: TGTGCCAGTAGCCGTTGGACAGGGGTGACCGGGGAGCTGTTTTTT; CDR3: CASSRWTGVTGELFF
size: NA; J: TRBJ1-2; D: TRBD1; V: TRBV19; DNA: TGTGCCAGTAGTTTCGGGACAGGCTATGGCTACACCTTC; CDR3: CASSFGTGYGYTF
size: NA; J: TRBJ1-4; D: NA; V: TRBV2; DNA: TGTGCCAGCATCCGGGGAGAGGCTGAAAAACTGTTTTTT; CDR3: CASIRGEAEKLFF
size: NA; J: TRBJ2-1; D: NA; V: TRBV1; DNA: TGCACCAGCCCAGGGAAAACAGTTAGATACAATGAGCAGTTCTTC; CDR3: CTSPGKTVRYNEQFF
size: NA; J: TRBJ2-5; D: NA; V: TRBV28; DNA: TGTGCCAGCAGTTTAGAGGAGACCCAGTACTTC; CDR3: CASSLEETQYF
size: NA; J: TRBJ1-2; D: NA; V: TRBV7-2; DNA: TGTGCCAGCAGTCTAAGTGGGGCAATCTATGGCTACACCTTC; CDR3: CASSLSGAIYGYTF
size: once; J: TRBJ1-4; D: TRBD1; V: TRBV18; DNA: TGTGCCAGCTCACCACCGGGGCAGGGGGGAGAAAAACTGTTTTTT; CDR3: CASSPPGQGGEKLFF
size: NA; J: TRBJ1-2; D: NA; V: TRBV6-6; DNA: TGTGCCACCCTCCGGGGTGGCTACACCTTC; CDR3: CATLRGGYTF
size: NA; J: TRBJ2-7; D: TRBD1; V: TRBV7-2; DNA: TGTGCCAGCAGCTTCCGTCCGGGACAGGGTGGGGAGCAGTACTTC; CDR3: CASSFRPGQGGEQYF
size: NA; J: TRBJ2-2; D: TRBD2; V: TRBV7-6; DNA: TGTGCCAGCAGCGTAAGCCGAGTGGGGCTAGCGGGGCAGGGGCCCACCGGGGAGCTGTTTTTT; CDR3: CASSVSRVGLAGQGPTGELFF
size: once; J: TRBJ1-5; D: NA; V: TRBV4-3; DNA: TGCGCCAGCAGCCAAGATACGGGGAACAGGCCCCAGCATTTT; CDR3: CASSQDTGNRPQHF
size: NA; J: TRBJ1-1; D: TRBD1; V: TRBV5-1; DNA: TGCGCCAGCAGCTTAGGGGGCCGGGGCACTGAAGCTTTCTTT; CDR3: CASSLGGRGTEAFF
size: NA; J: TRBJ1-1; D: NA; V: TRBV7-2; DNA: TGTGCCAGCAGCTTATGGGAGGTCACTGAAGCTTTCTTT; CDR3: CASSLWEVTEAFF
size: NA; J: TRBJ2-5; D: TRBD1; V: TRBV15; DNA: TGTGCCACCAGCAGGGACAGGGGTGAGACCCAGTACTTC; CDR3: CATSRDRGETQYF
size: NA; J: TRBJ2-1; D: TRBD2; V: TRBV5-1; DNA: TGCGCCAGCAGCTTGGAAGGTAGCGGGGCCTCCTACAATGAGCAGTTCTTC; CDR3: CASSLEGSGASYNEQFF
size: NA; J: TRBJ2-7; D: NA; V: TRBV5-1; DNA: TGCGCCAGCAGCCCGAGTACCGGACAGTGGGAGCAGTACTTC; CDR3: CASSPSTGQWEQYF
size: NA; J: TRBJ2-5; D: TRBD2; V: TRBV6-6; DNA: TGTGCCAGCAGTTACGGCGGGACTAGCGGGGAGACCCAGTACTTC; CDR3: CASSYGGTSGETQYF
size: NA; J: TRBJ2-1; D: TRBD2; V: TRBV19; DNA: TGTGCCAGTAGGTTTCGACTAGCGAAAACAAATGAGCAGTTCTTC; CDR3: CASRFRLAKTNEQFF
size: NA; J: TRBJ1-3; D: NA; V: TRBV9; DNA: TGTGCCAGCAGCGTCGGAGATTCCGGAAACACCATATATTTT; CDR3: CASSVGDSGNTIYF
size: NA; J: TRBJ2-5; D: TRBD2; V: TRBV7-2; DNA: TGTGCCAGCAGGGGCGGCGGGAGCCGGGAGACCCAGTACTTC; CDR3: CASRGGGSRETQYF
size: NA; J: TRBJ2-5; D: TRBD2; V: TRBV5-1; DNA: TGCGCCAGCAGCTTTACTAGCGGGGGGGCCTCAGAGACCCAGTACTTC; CDR3: CASSFTSGGASETQYF
size: NA; J: TRBJ2-7; D: NA; V: TRBV27; DNA: TGTGCCAGCAGTCGACAGGCCGGCATCTACGAGCAGTACTTC; CDR3: CASSRQAGIYEQYF
size: NA; J: TRBJ2-5; D: NA; V: TRBV5-6; DNA: TGTGCCAGCAGCTTCGGTTTCCAACGGCGGCAAGAGACCCAGTACTTC; CDR3: CASSFGFQRRQETQYF
size: NA; J: TRBJ1-1; D: NA; V: TRBV6-1; DNA: TGTGCCCTCATATCCGCGGGGGCGGGTAACACTGAAGCTTTCTTT; CDR3: CALISAGAGNTEAFF
size: once; J: TRBJ2-3; D: TRBD2; V: TRBV10-3; DNA: TGTGCCATCAGTGACGTAGTGGGGGGGGATACGCAGTATTTT; CDR3: CAISDVVGGDTQYF
size: NA; J: TRBJ2-5; D: TRBD2; V: TRBV9; DNA: TGTGCCAGCAGCGGGCGGGAGGGCCGATGGCAAGAGACCCAGTACTTC; CDR3: CASSGREGRWQETQYF
size: NA; J: TRBJ2-1; D: TRBD2; V: TRBV11-3; DNA: TGTGCCAGCAGCCAGCGCGGAGCGGGGGGTAAAAATGAGCAGTTCTTC; CDR3: CASSQRGAGGKNEQFF
size: NA; J: TRBJ1-5; D: TRBD1; V: TRBV27; DNA: TGTGCCAGCAGTTTATCTAACAGGGGGCGAGTTCAGCCCCAGCATTTT; CDR3: CASSLSNRGRVQPQHF
size: NA; J: TRBJ1-6; D: TRBD1; V: TRBV5-1; DNA: TGCGCCAGCAGCCTCTCGACAGGGTCGGCTTCACCCCTCCACTTT; CDR3: CASSLSTGSASPLHF
size: NA; J: TRBJ1-1; D: NA; V: TRBV18; DNA: TGTGCCAGCTCACCTCCGGGGGGCACGGGGAACACTGAAGCTTTCTTT; CDR3: CASSPPGGTGNTEAFF
size: NA; J: TRBJ2-7; D: NA; V: TRBV19; DNA: TGTGCCAGTAGTGTGGTCGGCCAGGGTTCCTACGAGCAGTACTTC; CDR3: CASSVVGQGSYEQYF
size: NA; J: TRBJ1-5; D: NA; V: TRBV2; DNA: TGTGCCAGCACCTATTCGCAGGGGATTAGCAATCAGCCCCAGCATTTT; CDR3: CASTYSQGISNQPQHF
size: NA; J: TRBJ2-3; D: TRBD2; V: TRBV9; DNA: TGTGCCAGCAGCGTACCCAGCGGGGGGGGCCCTAGCACAGATACGCAGTATTTT; CDR3: CASSVPSGGGPSTDTQYF
size: NA; J: TRBJ2-1; D: TRBD2; V: TRBV28; DNA: TGTGCCAGCAGGCTGGCGGGGCTAGCGGCTTACAATGAGCAGTTCTTC; CDR3: CASRLAGLAAYNEQFF
size: NA; J: TRBJ2-7; D: NA; V: TRBV5-1; DNA: TGCGCCAGCAGCGTACAGACCACCCGGGGATCCGAGCAGTACTTC; CDR3: CASSVQTTRGSEQYF
size: few; J: TRBJ1-1; D: NA; V: TRBV5-1; DNA: TGCGCCAGCAGCTTTTCGGTGAACACTGAAGCTTTCTTT; CDR3: CASSFSVNTEAFF
size: NA; J: TRBJ2-1; D: TRBD2; V: TRBV7-2; DNA: TGTGCCAGCAGCCCCAAGCGGGGGGGCTTGGTTGAGCAGTTCTTC; CDR3: CASSPKRGGLVEQFF
size: NA; J: TRBJ2-3; D: NA; V: TRBV6-4; DNA: TGTGCCCTTCGACTAGTGACAGATACGCAGTATTTT; CDR3: CALRLVTDTQYF
size: NA; J: TRBJ2-1; D: TRBD2; V: TRBV5-6; DNA: TGTGCCAGCAGCCAAAATCTGGGACTAGCAGGCCCTAATGAGCAGTTCTTC; CDR3: CASSQNLGLAGPNEQFF